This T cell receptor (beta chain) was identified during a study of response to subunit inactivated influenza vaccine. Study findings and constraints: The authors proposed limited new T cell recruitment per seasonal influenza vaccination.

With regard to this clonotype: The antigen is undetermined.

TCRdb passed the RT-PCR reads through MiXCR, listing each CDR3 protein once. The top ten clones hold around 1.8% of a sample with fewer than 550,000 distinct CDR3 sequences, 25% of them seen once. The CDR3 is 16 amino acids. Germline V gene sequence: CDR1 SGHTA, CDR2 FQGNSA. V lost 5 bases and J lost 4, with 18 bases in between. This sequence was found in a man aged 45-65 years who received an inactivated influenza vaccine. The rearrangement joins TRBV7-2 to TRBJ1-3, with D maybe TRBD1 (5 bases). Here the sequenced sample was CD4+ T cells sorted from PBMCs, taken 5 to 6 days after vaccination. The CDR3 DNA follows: TGTGCCAGCAGCGCTAGTGGGGGGGTCATCGGAAACACCATATATTTT. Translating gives CASSASGGVIGNTIYF. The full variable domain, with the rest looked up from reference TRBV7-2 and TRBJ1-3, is GAGVSQSPSNKVTEKGKDVELRCDPISGHTALYWYRQSLGQGLEFLIYFQGNSAPDKSGLPSDRFSAERTGGSVSTLTIQRTQQEDSAVYLCASSASGGVIGNTIYFGEGSWLTVV.